Listed below are T cell receptor beta chains from one sample, sequenced in a study of shared clonotypes between healthy human individuals. Some clones are missing from TCRdb's copy, which holds only in-frame ones; the method was immunoSEQ multiplex PCR. This sample has roughly 1 million clones, with around 74% found just once. Material for sequencing was memory CD4+ T cells sorted from blood. All receptors come from a young man in good health. CDR3s include the opening cysteine and the closing phenylalanine or tryptophan. A D gene is named only where the DNA matches it firmly.

>NA|TRBV9
CASSVAPWGHTDTQYF
>NA|TRBV7-2
CASSQINGSRTGELFF
>NA|TRBV11-3
CASSEDREIYEQYF
>NA|TRBV10-2
CASSDREGGWYEQYF
>TRBD2|TRBV7-2
CASSPGGLAGNEQYF
>NA|TRBV6-5
CASSYSGASTGELFF
>NA|TRBV7-2
CASSLALGVSTDTQYF
>NA|TRBV12-5
CATKAGDNSNQPQHF
>TRBD1|TRBV5-1
CASSPMTGVNTEAFF
>NA|TRBV6-6
CASSPGANTDTQYF
>TRBD2|TRBV7-7
CASSLTSGIQETQYF
>TRBD1|TRBV27
CASSSTGGGYQPQHF
>TRBD2|TRBV7-6
CASSPLVASGGQSSYNEQFF
>TRBD1|TRBV6-1
CASTREPGQHYEQYF
>NA|TRBV2
CASKGLPNQPQHF
>TRBD2|TRBV19
CASSNLGGRAETQYF
>NA|TRBV2
CASSVARSPLHF
>NA|TRBV5-6
CASSLRVLSSGNTIYF
>NA|TRBV27
CASSSPTTGGRGTQYF
>TRBD1|TRBV11-2
CASSPAGTGKGEQYF
>TRBD1|TRBV5-8
CASSPLSPGQGETEAFF
>TRBD1|TRBV27
CASPTRDRGCGESPLHF
>TRBD2|TRBV11-2
CASSFTSGGAGDTQYF
>NA|TRBV15
CATTPEGRETQYF
>NA|TRBV6-1
CASSEDRWQPQHF
>NA|TRBV28
CASSKQGGLGYTF
>NA|TRBV28
CASRDLVEQYF
>NA|TRBV2
CASSELKGGASAQYF
>NA|TRBV5-1
CASSLEQGTSYEQYF
>TRBD1|TRBV19
CASSTTGGVETQYF
>NA|TRBV2
CASSGEGNSYNEQFF
>NA|TRBV19
CASSMSGAWVQPQHF